The clone carrying this TCR beta chain came up a few times. Its antigen is unknown. The source of the sample is a study of T cells after yellow fever vaccination. Whole-study results and caveats: Though weaker, the secondary response peaked faster, on day 5 versus 15. Reappearing after the booster were most of the clones from primary vaccination (around 96% CD4, 88% CD8).

Synthesis of TCR cDNA relied on 5'RACE template switching, which attached a universal primer site and UMIs. TCRdb re-analysed the 5' RACE reads in MiXCR, keeping a single row per CDR3 protein. This table has around 500,000 distinct CDR3 sequences, just over 20% appearing once. The CDR3 has 15 amino acids. V lost 2 bases to trimming and J lost 2 bases; unmatched junction nucleotides: 2. CDR1 and CDR2 from the germline V gene are SGHTA and FQGNSA. The input for sequencing was PBMCs, taken roughly 20 days after the first yellow fever vaccination. This rearrangement joins TRBV7-2 to TRBJ2-5, with TRBD2 matching over 10 bases. This clonotype was obtained from a man in his late teens or twenties who received the YFV17D yellow fever vaccine. CDR3 in amino acids: CASSLYSGGQETQYF. The CDR3 DNA follows: TGTGCCAGCAGCTTATATAGCGGGGGGCAAGAGACCCAGTACTTC.